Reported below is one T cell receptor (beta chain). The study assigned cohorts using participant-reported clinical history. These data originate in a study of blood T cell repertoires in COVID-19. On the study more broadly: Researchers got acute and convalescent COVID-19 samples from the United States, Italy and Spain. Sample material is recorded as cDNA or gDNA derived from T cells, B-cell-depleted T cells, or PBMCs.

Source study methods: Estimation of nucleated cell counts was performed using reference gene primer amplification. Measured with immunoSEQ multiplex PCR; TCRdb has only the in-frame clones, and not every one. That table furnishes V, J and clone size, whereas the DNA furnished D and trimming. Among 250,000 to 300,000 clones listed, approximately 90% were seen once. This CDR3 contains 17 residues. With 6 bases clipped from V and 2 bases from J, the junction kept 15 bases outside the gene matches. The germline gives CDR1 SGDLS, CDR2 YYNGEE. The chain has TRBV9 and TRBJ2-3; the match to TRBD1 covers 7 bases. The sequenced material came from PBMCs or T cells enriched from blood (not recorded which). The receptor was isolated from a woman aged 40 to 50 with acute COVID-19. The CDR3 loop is CASNNLKGQIPTDTQYF. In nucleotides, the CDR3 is TGTGCCAGCAACAATCTAAAGGGACAGATCCCCACAGATACGCAGTATTTT.